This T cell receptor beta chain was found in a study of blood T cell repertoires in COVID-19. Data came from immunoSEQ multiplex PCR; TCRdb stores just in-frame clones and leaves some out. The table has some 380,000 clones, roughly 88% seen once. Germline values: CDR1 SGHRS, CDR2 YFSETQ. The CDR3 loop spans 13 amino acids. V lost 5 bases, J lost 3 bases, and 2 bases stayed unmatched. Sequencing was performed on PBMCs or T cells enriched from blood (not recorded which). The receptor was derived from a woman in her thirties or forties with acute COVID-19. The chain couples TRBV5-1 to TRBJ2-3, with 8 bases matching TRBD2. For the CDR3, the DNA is TGCGCCAGCAGTGCGGGGGGAACAGATACGCAGTATTTT. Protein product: CASSAGGTDTQYF.